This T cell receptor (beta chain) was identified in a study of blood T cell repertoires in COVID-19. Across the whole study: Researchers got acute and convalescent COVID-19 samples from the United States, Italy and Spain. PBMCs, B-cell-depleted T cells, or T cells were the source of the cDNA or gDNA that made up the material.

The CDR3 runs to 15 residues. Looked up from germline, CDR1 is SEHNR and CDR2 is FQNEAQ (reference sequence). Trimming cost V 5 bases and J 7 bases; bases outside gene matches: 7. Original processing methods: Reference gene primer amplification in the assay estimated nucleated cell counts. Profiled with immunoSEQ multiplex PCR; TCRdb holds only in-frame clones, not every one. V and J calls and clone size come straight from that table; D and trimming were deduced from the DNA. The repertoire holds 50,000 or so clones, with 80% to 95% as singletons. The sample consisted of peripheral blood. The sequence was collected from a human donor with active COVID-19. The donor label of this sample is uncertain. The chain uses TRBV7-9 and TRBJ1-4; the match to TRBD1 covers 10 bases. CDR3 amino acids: CASSLQGTGVEKLFF. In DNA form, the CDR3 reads TGTGCCAGCAGCCTGCAGGGGACAGGGGTTGAAAAACTGTTTTTT.